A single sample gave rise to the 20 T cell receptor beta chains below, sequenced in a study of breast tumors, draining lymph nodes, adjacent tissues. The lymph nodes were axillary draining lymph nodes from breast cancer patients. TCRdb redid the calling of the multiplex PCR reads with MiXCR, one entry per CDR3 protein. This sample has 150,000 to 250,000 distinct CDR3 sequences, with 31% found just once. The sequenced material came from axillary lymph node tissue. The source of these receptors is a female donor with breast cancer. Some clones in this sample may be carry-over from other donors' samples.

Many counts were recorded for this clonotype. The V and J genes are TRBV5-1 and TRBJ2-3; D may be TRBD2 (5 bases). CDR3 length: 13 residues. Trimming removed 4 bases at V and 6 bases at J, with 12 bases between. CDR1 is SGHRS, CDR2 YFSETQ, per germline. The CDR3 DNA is TGCGCCAGCAGCCCGGAGCCGGGGGATACGCAGTATTTT. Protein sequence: CASSPEPGDTQYF.

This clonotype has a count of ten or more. The CDR3 here is CASSEGRGRTDTQYF. The CDR3 DNA reads TGTGCCAGCAGTGAGGGAAGGGGGCGCACAGATACGCAGTATTTT. J is TRBJ2-3 and V is TRBV6-1, with 7 positions matching TRBD1. Germline trimming cut 3 bases from V and 1 base from J; bases unmatched to any gene: 4. This CDR3 has 15 residues. Per the germline V gene, CDR1 is MNHNS and CDR2 is SASEGT.

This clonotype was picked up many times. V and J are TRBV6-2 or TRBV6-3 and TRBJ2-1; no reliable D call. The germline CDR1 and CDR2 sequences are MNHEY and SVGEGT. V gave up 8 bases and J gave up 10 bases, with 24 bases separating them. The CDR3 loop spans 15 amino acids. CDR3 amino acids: CASRVGTGMTMEQFF. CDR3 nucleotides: TGTGCCAGCCGGGTCGGAACTGGGATGACAATGGAGCAGTTCTTC.

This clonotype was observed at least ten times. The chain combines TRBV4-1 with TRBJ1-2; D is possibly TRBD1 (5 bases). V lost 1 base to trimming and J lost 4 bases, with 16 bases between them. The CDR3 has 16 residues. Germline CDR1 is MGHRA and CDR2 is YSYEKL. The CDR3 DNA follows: TGCGCCAGCAGCCAAGGTGGACAAGGGGTGGCCTATGGCTACACCTTC. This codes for CASSQGGQGVAYGYTF.

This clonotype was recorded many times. CDR3 sequence reads: CSARMVARTGRGLSGNTIYF. CDR3 DNA sequence: TGCAGTGCTCGAATGGTGGCCCGGACAGGCCGAGGGCTCTCTGGAAACACCATATATTTT. The chain is built from TRBV20-1 and TRBJ1-3; TRBD1 matches 7 bases. The CDR3 is 20 residues long. Germline CDR1 is DFQATT and CDR2 is SNEGSKA (reference sequence). The junction had 22 bases not matched to a gene; V was cut back by 5 bases and J by 0 bases.

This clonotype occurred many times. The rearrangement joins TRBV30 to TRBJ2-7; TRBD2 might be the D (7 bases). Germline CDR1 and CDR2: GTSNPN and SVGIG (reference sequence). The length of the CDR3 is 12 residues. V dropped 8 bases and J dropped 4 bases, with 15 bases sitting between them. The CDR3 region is CALGGTKYEQYF. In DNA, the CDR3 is TGTGCCCTGGGAGGGACAAAATACGAGCAGTACTTC.

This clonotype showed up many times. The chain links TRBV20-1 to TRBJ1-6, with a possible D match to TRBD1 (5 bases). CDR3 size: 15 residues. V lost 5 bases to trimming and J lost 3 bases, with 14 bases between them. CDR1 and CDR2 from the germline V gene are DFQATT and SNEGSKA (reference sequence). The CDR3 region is CSALRGSNYNSPLHF. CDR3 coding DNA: TGCAGTGCTCTAAGGGGCTCCAACTATAATTCACCCCTCCACTTT.

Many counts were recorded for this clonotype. This CDR3 reads CASSPDPTHYQLFF. The CDR3 DNA reads TGTGCCAGCAGCCCGGACCCGACGCACTACCAACTGTTTTTT. The chain uses TRBV9 and TRBJ1-4; D unclear. Germline V lookup: CDR1 SGDLS, CDR2 YYNGEE. Between the trimmed V and J ends, which lost 4 bases and 12 bases, there was a span of 19 bases. CDR3 length: 14 residues.

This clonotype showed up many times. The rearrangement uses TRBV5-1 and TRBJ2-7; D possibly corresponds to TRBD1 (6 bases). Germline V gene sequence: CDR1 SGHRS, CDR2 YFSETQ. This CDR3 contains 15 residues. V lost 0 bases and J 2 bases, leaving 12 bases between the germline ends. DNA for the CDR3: TGCGCCAGCAGCTTGGCCCCAGGGGATGCCTACGAGCAGTACTTC. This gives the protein CASSLAPGDAYEQYF. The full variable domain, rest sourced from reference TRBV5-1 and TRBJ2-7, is KAGVTQTPRYLIKTRGQQVTLSCSPISGHRSVSWYQQTPGQGLQFLFEYFSETQRNKGNFPGRFSGRQFSNSRSEMNVSTLELGDSALYLCASSLAPGDAYEQYFGPGTRLTVT.

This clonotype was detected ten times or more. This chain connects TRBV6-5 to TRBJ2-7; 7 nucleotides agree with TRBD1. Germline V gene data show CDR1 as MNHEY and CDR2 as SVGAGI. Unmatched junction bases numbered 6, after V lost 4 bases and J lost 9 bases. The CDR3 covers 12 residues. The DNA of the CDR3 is TGTGCCAGCAGTTCACAGGGGCTGGGGCAGTACTTC. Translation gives CASSSQGLGQYF.

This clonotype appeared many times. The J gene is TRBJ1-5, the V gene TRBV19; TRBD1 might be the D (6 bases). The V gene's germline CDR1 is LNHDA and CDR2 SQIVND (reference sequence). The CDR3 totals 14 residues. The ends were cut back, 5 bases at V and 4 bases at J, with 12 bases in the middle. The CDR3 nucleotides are TGTGCCAGTAGTGTCAGGGGATCAAATCAGCCCCAGCATTTT. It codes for CASSVRGSNQPQHF.

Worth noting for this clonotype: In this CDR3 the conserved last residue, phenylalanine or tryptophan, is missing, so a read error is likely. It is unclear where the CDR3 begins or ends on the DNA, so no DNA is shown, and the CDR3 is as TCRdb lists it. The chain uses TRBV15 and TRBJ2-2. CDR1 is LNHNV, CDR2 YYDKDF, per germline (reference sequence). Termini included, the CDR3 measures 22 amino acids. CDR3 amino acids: CATSITTRVGACLSTADVEAAG.

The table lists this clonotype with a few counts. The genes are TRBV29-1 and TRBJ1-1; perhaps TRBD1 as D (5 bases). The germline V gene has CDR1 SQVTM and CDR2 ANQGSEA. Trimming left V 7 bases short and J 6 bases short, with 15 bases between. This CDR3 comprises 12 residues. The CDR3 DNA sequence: TGCAGCGGGAAGACAGTTAACTCTGAAGCTTTCTTT. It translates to CSGKTVNSEAFF.

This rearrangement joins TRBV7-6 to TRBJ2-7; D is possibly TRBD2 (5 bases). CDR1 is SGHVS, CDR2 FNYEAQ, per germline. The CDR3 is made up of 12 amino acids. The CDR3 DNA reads TGTGCTAGAGATCGGCGGGCGGACGAGCAGTACTTC. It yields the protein CARDRRADEQYF.

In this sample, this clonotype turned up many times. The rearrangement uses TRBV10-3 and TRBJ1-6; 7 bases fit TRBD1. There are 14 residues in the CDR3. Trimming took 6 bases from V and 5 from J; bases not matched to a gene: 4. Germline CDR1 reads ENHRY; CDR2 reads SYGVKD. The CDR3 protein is CAIRGTADNSPLHF. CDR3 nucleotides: TGTGCCATCAGAGGGACAGCTGATAATTCACCCCTCCACTTT.

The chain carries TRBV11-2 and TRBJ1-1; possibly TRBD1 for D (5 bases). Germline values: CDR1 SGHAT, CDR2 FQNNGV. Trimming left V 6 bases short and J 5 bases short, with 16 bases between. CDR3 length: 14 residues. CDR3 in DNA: TGTGCCAGCAGTCTCCGGGGGGGAGGGACTGAAGCTTTCTTT. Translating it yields CASSLRGGGTEAFF. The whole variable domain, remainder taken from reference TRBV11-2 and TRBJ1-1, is EAGVAQSPRYKIIEKRQSVAFWCNPISGHATLYWYQQILGQGPKLLIQFQNNGVVDDSQLPKDRFSAERLKGVDSTLKIQPAKLEDSAVYLCASSLRGGGTEAFFGQGTRLTVV.

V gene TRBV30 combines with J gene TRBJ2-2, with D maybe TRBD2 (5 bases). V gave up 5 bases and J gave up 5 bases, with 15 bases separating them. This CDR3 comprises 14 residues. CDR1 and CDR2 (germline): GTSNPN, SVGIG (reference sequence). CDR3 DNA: TGTGCCTGGGCCGTCCGGGCGGGTACCGGGGAGCTGTTTTTT. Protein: CAWAVRAGTGELFF.

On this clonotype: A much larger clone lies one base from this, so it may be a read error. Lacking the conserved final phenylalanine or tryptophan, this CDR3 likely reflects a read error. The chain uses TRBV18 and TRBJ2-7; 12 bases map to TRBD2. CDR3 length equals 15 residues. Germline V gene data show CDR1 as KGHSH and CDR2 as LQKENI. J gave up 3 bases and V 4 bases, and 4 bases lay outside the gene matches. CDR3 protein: CASSQTSGSYYEQYL. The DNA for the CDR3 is TGTGCCAGCTCACAGACTAGCGGGAGTTACTACGAGCAGTACCTC.

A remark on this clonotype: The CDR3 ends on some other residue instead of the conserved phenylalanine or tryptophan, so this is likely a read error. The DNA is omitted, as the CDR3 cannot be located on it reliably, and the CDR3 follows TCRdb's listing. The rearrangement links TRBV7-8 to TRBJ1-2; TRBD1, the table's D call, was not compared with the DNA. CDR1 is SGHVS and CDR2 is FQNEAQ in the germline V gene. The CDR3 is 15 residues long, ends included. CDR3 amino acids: CASSLPQQGHYGYAY.

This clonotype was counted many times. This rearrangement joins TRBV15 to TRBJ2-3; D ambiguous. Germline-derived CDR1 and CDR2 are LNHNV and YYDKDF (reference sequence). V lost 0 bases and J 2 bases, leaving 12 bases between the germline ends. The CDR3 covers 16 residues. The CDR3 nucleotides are TGTGCCACCAGCAGAGAGGTAACAGATGCCACAGATACGCAGTATTTT. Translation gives CATSREVTDATDTQYF.